One sample yielded the 4 T cell receptor beta chains listed below, sequenced in a study of cytomegalovirus exposure and HLA in healthy donors. Assay used: immunoSEQ multiplex PCR; TCRdb lists only in-frame clones, some missing. The sample holds approximately 160,000 clones, about 90% seen once. The sequenced material came from PBMCs. The origin of the receptors is a woman aged 18-29 years in good health and CMV-seropositive.

The chain recombines TRBV13 with TRBJ1-1; D may be TRBD1 (6 bases). Deletions cut 1 base from V and 1 base from J, with 10 bases between. The CDR3 is 15 residues long. From germline, CDR1 is PRHDT and CDR2 FYEKMQ (reference sequence). The CDR3, as DNA: TGTGCCAGCAGCTTAGTTGGGGGCGCGAACACTGAAGCTTTCTTT. It translates to CASSLVGGANTEAFF.

V gene TRBV7-2 combines with J gene TRBJ2-7; TRBD2 might be the D (5 bases). This CDR3 is 15 amino acids long. Germline V lookup: CDR1 SGHTA, CDR2 FQGNSA. V was trimmed by 5 bases and J by 2 bases, leaving 16 bases between them. In DNA, the CDR3 is TGTGCCAGCAGCCGTTGGGCGGGCTCGACCTACGAGCAGTACTTC. Translation gives CASSRWAGSTYEQYF.

The gene calls are TRBV2 and TRBJ2-1, with D perhaps matching TRBD2 (6 bases). The CDR3 length is 14 residues. Trimming took off 6 bases at V and 8 bases at J, with 17 bases between the two ends. Germline V gives CDR1 SNHLY, CDR2 FYNNEI. The CDR3 sequence: CASRSGPASDEQFF. The CDR3 DNA reads TGTGCCAGCAGAAGCGGCCCCGCTAGCGATGAGCAGTTCTTC.

V usage is TRBV9 and J usage is TRBJ1-5; no reliable D call. Trimming took 0 bases from V and 3 from J, leaving 7 bases between them. CDR1 is SGDLS, CDR2 YYNGEE, per germline. The CDR3 consists of 14 residues. CDR3 residues: CASSVGGINQPQHF. DNA of the CDR3: TGTGCCAGCAGCGTAGGAGGGATCAATCAGCCCCAGCATTTT.